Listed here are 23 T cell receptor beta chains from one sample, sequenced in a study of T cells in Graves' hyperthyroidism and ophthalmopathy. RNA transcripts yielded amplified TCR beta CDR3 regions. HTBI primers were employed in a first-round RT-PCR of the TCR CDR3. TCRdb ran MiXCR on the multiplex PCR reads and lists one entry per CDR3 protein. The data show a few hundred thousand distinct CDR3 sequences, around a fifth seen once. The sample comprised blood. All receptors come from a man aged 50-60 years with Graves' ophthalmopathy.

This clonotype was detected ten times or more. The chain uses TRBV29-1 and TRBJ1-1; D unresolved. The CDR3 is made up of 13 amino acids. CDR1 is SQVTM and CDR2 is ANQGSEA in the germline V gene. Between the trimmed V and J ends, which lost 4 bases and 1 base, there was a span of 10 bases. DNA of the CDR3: TGCAGCGTTGTAGGGCAGACGAACACTGAAGCTTTCTTT. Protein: CSVVGQTNTEAFF.

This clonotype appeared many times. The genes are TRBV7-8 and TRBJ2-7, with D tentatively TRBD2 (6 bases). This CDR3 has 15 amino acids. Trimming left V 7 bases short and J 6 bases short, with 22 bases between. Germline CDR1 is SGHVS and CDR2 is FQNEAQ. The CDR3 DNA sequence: TGTGCCAGCACCCTGAGGCGGGACCTAGATCCCGAGCAGTACTTC. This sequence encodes CASTLRRDLDPEQYF.

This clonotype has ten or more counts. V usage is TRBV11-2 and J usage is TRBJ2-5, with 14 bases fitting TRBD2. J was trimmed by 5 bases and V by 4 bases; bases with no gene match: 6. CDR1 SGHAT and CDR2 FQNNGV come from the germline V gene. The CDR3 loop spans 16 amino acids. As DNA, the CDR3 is TGTGCCAGCAGCTCACGACTAGCGGGAGGGCCGGAGACCCAGTACTTC. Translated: CASSSRLAGGPETQYF.

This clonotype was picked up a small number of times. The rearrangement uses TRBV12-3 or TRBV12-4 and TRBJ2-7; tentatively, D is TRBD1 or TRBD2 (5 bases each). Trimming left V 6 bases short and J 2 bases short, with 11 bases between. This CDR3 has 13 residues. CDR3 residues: CASRGVGTYEQYF. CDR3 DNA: TGTGCCAGCAGGGGGGTAGGGACCTACGAGCAGTACTTC.

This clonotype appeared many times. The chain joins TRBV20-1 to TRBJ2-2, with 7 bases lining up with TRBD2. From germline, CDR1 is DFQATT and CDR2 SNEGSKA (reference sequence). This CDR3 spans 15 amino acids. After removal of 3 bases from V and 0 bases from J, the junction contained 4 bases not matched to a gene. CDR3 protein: CSARRTSANTGELFF. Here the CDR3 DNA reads TGCAGTGCTAGGCGAACTAGCGCGAACACCGGGGAGCTGTTTTTT.

The CDR3 nucleotides read TGTGCCAGCAGGTCGACCGCGGGACTACAGGAGACCCAGTACTTC. Encoded protein: CASRSTAGLQETQYF. V gene TRBV2 combines with J gene TRBJ2-5; 7 bases align to TRBD2. Germline V gene sequence: CDR1 SNHLY, CDR2 FYNNEI. This CDR3 contains 15 residues. Trimming cost V 6 bases and J 5 bases; bases outside gene matches: 12.

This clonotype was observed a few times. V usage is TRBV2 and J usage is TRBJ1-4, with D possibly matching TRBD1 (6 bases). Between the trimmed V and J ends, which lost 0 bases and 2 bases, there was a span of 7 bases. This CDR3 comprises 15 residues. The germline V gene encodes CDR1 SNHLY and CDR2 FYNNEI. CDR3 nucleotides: TGTGCCAGCAGTGAAGCGAGGGGGACTAATGAAAAACTGTTTTTT. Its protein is CASSEARGTNEKLFF.

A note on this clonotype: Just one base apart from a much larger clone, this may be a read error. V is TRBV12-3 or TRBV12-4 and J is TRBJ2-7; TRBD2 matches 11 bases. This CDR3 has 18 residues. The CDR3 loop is CASSPTRLAGPIGEEQHF. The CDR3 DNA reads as TGTGCCAGCAGTCCAACCCGACTAGCGGGGCCTATCGGGGAAGAGCAGCACTTC.

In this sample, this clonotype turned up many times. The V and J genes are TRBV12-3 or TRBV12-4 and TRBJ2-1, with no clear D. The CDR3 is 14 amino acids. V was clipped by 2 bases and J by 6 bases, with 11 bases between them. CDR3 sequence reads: CASSLWDSGNEQFF. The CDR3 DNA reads TGTGCCAGCAGTTTATGGGATTCGGGCAATGAGCAGTTCTTC.

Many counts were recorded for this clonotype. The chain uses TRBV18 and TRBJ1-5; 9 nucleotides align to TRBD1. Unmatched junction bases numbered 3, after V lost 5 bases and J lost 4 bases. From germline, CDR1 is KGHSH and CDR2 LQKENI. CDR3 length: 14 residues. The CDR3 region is CASSDRGVNQPQHF. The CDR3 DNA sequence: TGTGCCAGCTCAGACAGGGGGGTAAATCAGCCCCAGCATTTT.

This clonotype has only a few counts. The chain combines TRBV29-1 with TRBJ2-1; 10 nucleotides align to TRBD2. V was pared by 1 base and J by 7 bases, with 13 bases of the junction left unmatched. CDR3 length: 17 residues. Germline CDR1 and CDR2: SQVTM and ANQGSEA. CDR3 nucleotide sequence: TGCAGCGTTGAAGTTCTATCGACTAGCGGGCTAAGAAATGAGCAGTTCTTC. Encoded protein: CSVEVLSTSGLRNEQFF.

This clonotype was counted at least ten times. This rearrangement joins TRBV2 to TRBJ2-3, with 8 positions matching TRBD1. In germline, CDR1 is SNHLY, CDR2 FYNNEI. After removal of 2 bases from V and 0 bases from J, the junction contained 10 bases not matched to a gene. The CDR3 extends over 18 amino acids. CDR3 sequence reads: CASSERGTGLHSTDTQYF. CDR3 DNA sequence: TGTGCCAGCAGTGAAAGGGGGACAGGACTTCATAGCACAGATACGCAGTATTTT.

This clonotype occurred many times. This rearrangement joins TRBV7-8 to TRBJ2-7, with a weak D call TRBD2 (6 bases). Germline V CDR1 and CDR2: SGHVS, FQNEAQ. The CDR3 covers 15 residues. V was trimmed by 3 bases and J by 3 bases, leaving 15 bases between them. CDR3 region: CASSFKASVDYEQYF. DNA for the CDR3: TGTGCCAGCAGCTTTAAGGCTAGCGTCGACTACGAGCAGTACTTC.

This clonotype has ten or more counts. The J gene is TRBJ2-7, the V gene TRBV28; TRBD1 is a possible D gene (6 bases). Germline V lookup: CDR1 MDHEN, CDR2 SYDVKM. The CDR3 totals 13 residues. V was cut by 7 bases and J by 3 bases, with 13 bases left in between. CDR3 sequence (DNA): TGTGCCAGCAATAAGCAGGGGTACTACGAGCAGTACTTC. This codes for CASNKQGYYEQYF.

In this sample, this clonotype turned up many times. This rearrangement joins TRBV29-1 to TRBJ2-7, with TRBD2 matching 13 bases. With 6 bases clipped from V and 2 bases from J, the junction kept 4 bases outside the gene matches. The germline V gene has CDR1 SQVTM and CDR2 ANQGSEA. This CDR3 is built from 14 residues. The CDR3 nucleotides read TGCAGCGTCATAGGACTAGCGGGGGCCTACGAGCAGTACTTC. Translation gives CSVIGLAGAYEQYF.

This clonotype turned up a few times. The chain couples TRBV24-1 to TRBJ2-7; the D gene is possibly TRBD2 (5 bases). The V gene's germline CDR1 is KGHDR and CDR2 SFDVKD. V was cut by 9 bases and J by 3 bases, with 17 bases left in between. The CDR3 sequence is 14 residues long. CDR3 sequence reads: CATGLETVGYEQYF. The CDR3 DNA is TGTGCCACCGGACTTGAGACGGTGGGCTACGAGCAGTACTTC.

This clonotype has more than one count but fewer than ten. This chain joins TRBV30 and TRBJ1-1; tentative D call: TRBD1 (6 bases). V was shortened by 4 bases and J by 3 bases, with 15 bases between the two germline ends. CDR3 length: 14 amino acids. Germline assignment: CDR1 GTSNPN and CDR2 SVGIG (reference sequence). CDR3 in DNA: TGTGCCTGGAAAGGCAGGGGCCCTTACACTGAAGCTTTCTTT. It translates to CAWKGRGPYTEAFF.

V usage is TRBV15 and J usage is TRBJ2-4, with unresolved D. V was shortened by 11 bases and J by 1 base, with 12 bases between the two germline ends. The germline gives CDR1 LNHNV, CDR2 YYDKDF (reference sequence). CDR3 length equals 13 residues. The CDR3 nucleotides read TGTGCCGCCCGCCCGGGTGCCAAAAACATTCAGTACTTC. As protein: CAARPGAKNIQYF.

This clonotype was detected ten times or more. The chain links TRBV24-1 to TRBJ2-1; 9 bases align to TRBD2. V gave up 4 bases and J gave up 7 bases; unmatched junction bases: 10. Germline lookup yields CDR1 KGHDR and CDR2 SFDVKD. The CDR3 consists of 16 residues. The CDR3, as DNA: TGTGCCACCAGTGACTCCGGGACTAGCCCGTTAAATGAGCAGTTCTTC. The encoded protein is CATSDSGTSPLNEQFF.

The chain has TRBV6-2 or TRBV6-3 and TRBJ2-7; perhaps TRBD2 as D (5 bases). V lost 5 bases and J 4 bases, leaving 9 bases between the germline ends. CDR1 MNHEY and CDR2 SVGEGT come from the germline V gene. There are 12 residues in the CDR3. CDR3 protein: CASSHGIYEQYF. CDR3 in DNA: TGTGCCAGCAGTCACGGGATATACGAGCAGTACTTC.

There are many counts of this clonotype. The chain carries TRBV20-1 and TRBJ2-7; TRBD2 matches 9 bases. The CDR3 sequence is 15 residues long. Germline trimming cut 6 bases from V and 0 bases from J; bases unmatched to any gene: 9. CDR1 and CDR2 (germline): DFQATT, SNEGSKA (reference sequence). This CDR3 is CSARKTSGSSYEQYF. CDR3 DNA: TGCAGTGCGAGGAAGACTAGCGGAAGCTCCTACGAGCAGTACTTC.

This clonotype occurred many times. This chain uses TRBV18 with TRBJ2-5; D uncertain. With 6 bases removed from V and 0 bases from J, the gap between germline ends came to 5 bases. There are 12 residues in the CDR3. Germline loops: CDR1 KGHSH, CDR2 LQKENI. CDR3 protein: CASSADQETQYF. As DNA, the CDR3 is TGTGCCAGCTCCGCCGACCAAGAGACCCAGTACTTC.

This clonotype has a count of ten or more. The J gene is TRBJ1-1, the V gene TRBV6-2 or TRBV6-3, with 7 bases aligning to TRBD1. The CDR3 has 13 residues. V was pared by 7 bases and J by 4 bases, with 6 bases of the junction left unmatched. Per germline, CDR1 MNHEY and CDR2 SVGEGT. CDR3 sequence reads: CASNDRASTEAFF. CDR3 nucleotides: TGTGCCAGCAACGACAGGGCAAGCACTGAAGCTTTCTTT.